Below, one T cell receptor beta chain is given with its context. The target antigen is unknown. It was cDNA, reverse transcribed from extracted RNA, that served as the sequencing template. Measured with immunoSEQ multiplex PCR; TCRdb has only the in-frame clones, and not every one. The data show over 150,000 clones, around 50% seen once. Sorting from PBMCs produced CD4+ and CD8+ T cells. CDR1 and CDR2 from the germline V gene are MNHNY and SVGAGI (reference sequence). CDR3 length: 13 residues. V was clipped by 6 bases and J by 5 bases; unmatched bases: 6. This record comes from a study of CD8+ T cells in alopecia areata. The study, taken as a whole, reports: Normal skin's resident alphabeta T cells are sequenced alongside lesional scalp T cells. Sharing of TCRs across patients appeared less clear than in mice, possibly for HLA-related reasons. It was lesional scalp, especially alopecia totalis/universalis, that showed higher clonality than normal scalp.

The gene calls are TRBV6-6 and TRBJ2-5, with 7 bases aligning to TRBD1. The sequence was collected from a human donor in good health. Sequenced: CD8+ T cells sorted from blood. The CDR3 is CASSRDRVETQYF. CDR3 sequence (DNA): TGTGCCAGCAGCCGGGACAGAGTGGAGACCCAGTACTTC.